These 23 T cell receptor beta chains were all obtained from the same sample, sequenced in a study of blood T cell repertoires in COVID-19. Profiled with immunoSEQ multiplex PCR; TCRdb holds only in-frame clones, not every one. The sample includes 28,000 or so clones, approximately 86% of them seen just once. The specimen was peripheral blood. The receptors were gathered from a human donor in a cohort sampled during active COVID-19.

The chain carries TRBV19 and TRBJ2-3; 8 nucleotides match TRBD2. Germline V CDR1 and CDR2: LNHDA, SQIVND (reference sequence). The CDR3 has 14 amino acids. The ends lost 6 bases at V and 4 bases at J; junction bases unmatched: 6. The CDR3 reads CASSMGAGADTQYF. CDR3 nucleotides: TGTGCCAGTAGCATGGGAGCGGGGGCAGATACGCAGTATTTT.

V and J are TRBV12-5 and TRBJ1-3; 8 bases map to TRBD1. Germline V gene sequence: CDR1 LGHNT, CDR2 FRNRAP. The CDR3 loop spans 16 amino acids. J lost 0 bases, V lost 7 bases, and 8 bases had no gene match. In DNA form, the CDR3 reads TGTGCTAGTGATAACGGACAGGGCATCTCTGGAAACACCATATATTTT. Encoded protein: CASDNGQGISGNTIYF. Supplemented by reference TRBV12-5 and TRBJ1-3, the full variable domain reads DARVTQTPRHKVTEMGQEVTMRCQPILGHNTVFWYRQTMMQGLELLAYFRNRAPLDDSGMPKDRFSAEMPDATLATLKIQPSEPRDSAVYFCASDNGQGISGNTIYFGEGSWLTVV.

V gene TRBV10-3 combines with J gene TRBJ2-1; 8 bases agree with TRBD1. The germline V gene encodes CDR1 ENHRY and CDR2 SYGVKD. The ends lost 3 bases at V and 3 bases at J; junction bases unmatched: 4. The CDR3 is 15 residues long. The CDR3 spells CAISDGTGLYNEQFF. The CDR3 DNA sequence: TGTGCCATCAGTGACGGGACAGGACTCTACAATGAGCAGTTCTTC.

The chain is built from TRBV30 and TRBJ1-4; the match to TRBD1 covers 7 bases. The CDR3 extends over 14 amino acids. CDR1 is GTSNPN, CDR2 SVGIG, per germline (reference sequence). Unmatched junction bases numbered 10, after V lost 5 bases and J lost 7 bases. The DNA of the CDR3 is TGTGCCTGGGGAAGGGGGCAGGGTACTGAAAAACTGTTTTTT. It yields the protein CAWGRGQGTEKLFF.

This chain joins TRBV7-8 and TRBJ1-5; D might be TRBD1 (6 bases). The ends were cut back, 4 bases at V and 2 bases at J, with 15 bases in the middle. Germline V gene data show CDR1 as SGHVS and CDR2 as FQNEAQ. The CDR3 has 16 amino acids. Here the CDR3 reads CASSSLTGLGNQPQHF. The CDR3 nucleotides are TGTGCCAGCAGCTCGTTAACAGGGTTGGGCAATCAGCCCCAGCATTTT.

The V call is TRBV7-8, the J call TRBJ2-3, with 7 bases lining up with TRBD1. V was clipped by 3 bases and J by 5 bases; unmatched bases: 17. The CDR3 is 18 amino acids. Germline-derived CDR1 and CDR2 are SGHVS and FQNEAQ. The CDR3 DNA reads as TGTGCCAGCAGCTTTGGGAGTACCGGGACAGCGGCGGTAGATACGCAGTATTTT. Its translation is CASSFGSTGTAAVDTQYF. Based on the CDR3 plus reference TRBV7-8 and TRBJ2-3, the full variable domain is GAGVSQSPRYKVAKRGQDVALRCDPISGHVSLFWYQQALGQGPEFLTYFQNEAQLDKSGLPSDRFFAERPEGSVSTLKIQRTQQEDSAVYLCASSFGSTGTAAVDTQYFGPGTRLTVL.

The CDR3 is CASNPGIQNEKLFF. CDR3 in DNA: TGTGCCAGTAACCCCGGGATTCAAAATGAAAAACTGTTTTTT. This chain connects TRBV6-5 to TRBJ1-4; D uncertain. The V end lost 9 bases, the J end lost 5 bases, and 16 bases lay between the germline ends. The CDR3 contains 14 residues. Germline loops: CDR1 MNHEY, CDR2 SVGAGI.

V usage is TRBV12-3 or TRBV12-4 and J usage is TRBJ1-3; D possibly corresponds to TRBD1 (5 bases). The ends were cut back, 6 bases at V and 0 bases at J, with 6 bases in the middle. The CDR3 sequence is 13 residues long. DNA of the CDR3: TGTGCCAGCAGGACAGTCTCTGGAAACACCATATATTTT. Its protein product is CASRTVSGNTIYF.

This clone was detected only once. J is TRBJ2-3 and V is TRBV2; TRBD1 aligns across 10 bases. V lost 6 bases, J lost 0 bases, and 12 bases stayed unmatched. The CDR3 is 18 amino acids. In germline, CDR1 is SNHLY, CDR2 FYNNEI. In DNA, the CDR3 is TGTGCCAGCAGGACCGGGACAGGGGACCCCCGTAGCACAGATACGCAGTATTTT. It translates to CASRTGTGDPRSTDTQYF.

The rearrangement joins TRBV3-1 (or the pseudogene TRBV3-2) to TRBJ2-5, with 9 bases fitting TRBD1. V was pared by 3 bases and J by 2 bases, with 7 bases of the junction left unmatched. Germline V gene data show CDR1 as LGHDT and CDR2 as YNNKEL (reference sequence). The CDR3 covers 16 residues. The CDR3 here is CASSQQTGGTQETQYF. The CDR3 DNA sequence: TGTGCCAGCAGCCAGCAGACAGGGGGTACGCAAGAGACCCAGTACTTC.

The V gene is TRBV11-2, the J gene TRBJ1-1; maybe TRBD1 (6 bases). The germline V gene has CDR1 SGHAT and CDR2 FQNNGV. The CDR3 consists of 15 residues. Deletions cut 5 bases from V and 1 base from J, with 14 bases between. The CDR3 DNA reads TGTGCCAGCAGCCTTAGGGGGGGAGGGAACACTGAAGCTTTCTTT. Its translation: CASSLRGGGNTEAFF.

CDR3 nucleotides: TGTGCCAGCAGCCAACAGGGGGAAGCTAACTATGGCTACACCTTC. Translating gives CASSQQGEANYGYTF. The rearrangement uses TRBV5-4 and TRBJ1-2; 8 bases match TRBD1. Looked up from germline, CDR1 is SGHNT and CDR2 is YYREEE (reference sequence). This CDR3 has 15 residues. The V segment lost 4 bases and the J segment 0 bases; nucleotides outside the gene matches: 5.

The genes are TRBV6-6 and TRBJ2-3; no reliable D call. CDR1 and CDR2 (germline): MNHNY, SVGAGI (reference sequence). V was pared by 5 bases and J by 4 bases, with 16 bases between. This CDR3 has 15 amino acids. The CDR3 DNA reads as TGTGCCAGCAGTCGACCGGAACCGGCGGCAGATACGCAGTATTTT. Amino acids: CASSRPEPAADTQYF.

The CDR3 region has the DNA TGTGCCAGCAGTTACTCGGGGGGCACTGAAGCTTTCTTT. Its protein product is CASSYSGGTEAFF. The chain combines TRBV6-2 or TRBV6-3 with TRBJ1-1, with D perhaps matching TRBD1 (5 bases). The CDR3 runs to 13 residues. V dropped 0 bases and J dropped 4 bases, with 6 bases sitting between them. Germline V lookup: CDR1 MNHEY, CDR2 SVGEGT.

The rearrangement links TRBV11-2 to TRBJ1-1; D remains ambiguous. The germline V gene encodes CDR1 SGHAT and CDR2 FQNNGV. The CDR3 spans 13 residues. Trimming pared 5 bases from V and 4 bases from J, leaving 11 bases between. DNA for the CDR3: TGTGCCAGCAGCCGGGAACCCAGCACTGAAGCTTTCTTT. As protein: CASSREPSTEAFF.

This chain connects TRBV30 to TRBJ1-1; D possibly corresponds to TRBD1 (5 bases). Trimming stripped 2 bases from V and 7 bases from J, with 14 bases between. Per germline, CDR1 GTSNPN and CDR2 SVGIG (reference sequence). The CDR3 is 13 residues long. Here the CDR3 DNA reads TGTGCCTGGAGTCGGGGCACGGGGGGTGAAGCTTTCTTT. This sequence encodes CAWSRGTGGEAFF.

This clone is large within its sample. V is TRBV5-6 and J is TRBJ1-1; perhaps TRBD1 as D (5 bases). The CDR3 sequence is 15 residues long. From germline, CDR1 is SGHDT and CDR2 YYEEEE. V lost 0 bases and J lost 0, with 9 bases in between. CDR3 in amino acids: CASSLVGRVNTEAFF. The CDR3 bases are TGTGCCAGCAGCTTGGTGGGCAGGGTGAACACTGAAGCTTTCTTT.

V is TRBV5-1 and J is TRBJ2-5, with TRBD2 identical over 10 bases. This CDR3 is 14 amino acids long. Unmatched junction bases numbered 3, after V lost 2 bases and J lost 5 bases. CDR1 is SGHRS and CDR2 is YFSETQ in the germline V gene. The CDR3 reads CASSFSGGVETQYF. CDR3 sequence (DNA): TGCGCCAGCAGCTTCAGCGGGGGGGTCGAGACCCAGTACTTC. Full variable domain (missing parts from reference TRBV5-1 and TRBJ2-5): KAGVTQTPRYLIKTRGQQVTLSCSPISGHRSVSWYQQTPGQGLQFLFEYFSETQRNKGNFPGRFSGRQFSNSRSEMNVSTLELGDSALYLCASSFSGGVETQYFGPGTRLLVL.

This clone was found a few times. This chain connects TRBV5-1 to TRBJ2-2; 11 bases map to TRBD1. Germline lookup yields CDR1 SGHRS and CDR2 YFSETQ. Trimming cost V 4 bases and J 5 bases; bases outside gene matches: 10. The CDR3 extends over 17 amino acids. CDR3 coding DNA: TGCGCCAGCAGCGGGAGGACAGGGGGCGTTCGAACCGGGGAGCTGTTTTTT. Protein: CASSGRTGGVRTGELFF.

The chain employs TRBV7-2 and TRBJ2-1, with 12 bases lining up with TRBD2. Germline V gene lookup returns CDR1 SGHTA and CDR2 FQGNSA. The J segment lost 9 bases and the V segment lost 3 bases, leaving 6 bases of the junction unmatched. The CDR3 contains 15 residues. This chain's CDR3 is CASSFSSGGEGEQFF. CDR3 nucleotide sequence: TGTGCCAGCAGCTTTTCTAGCGGGGGGGAGGGTGAGCAGTTCTTC.

This clone was observed a few times. The V and J genes are TRBV5-7 and TRBJ2-7, with D maybe TRBD1 (6 bases). TRBV5-7 is flagged as an ORF with uncertain function. V shed 6 bases and J shed 5 bases, with 18 bases lying between them. The CDR3 covers 14 residues. The DNA of the CDR3 is TGTGCCAGCACACATCAGGGGCCCATCAACGAGCAGTACTTC. It yields the protein CASTHQGPINEQYF.

This clone was picked up one time. In DNA, the CDR3 is TGTGCCAGCATACTTGGACAGAATAGCAATCAGCCCCAGCATTTT. It encodes CASILGQNSNQPQHF. The chain recombines TRBV6-5 with TRBJ1-5; D perhaps matches TRBD1 (6 bases). Trimming took 7 bases from V and 0 from J, leaving 13 bases between them. The CDR3 has 15 amino acids. Germline CDR1 MNHEY, CDR2 SVGAGI.

J is TRBJ2-5 and V is TRBV9; 14 nucleotides agree with TRBD2. CDR3 length: 16 amino acids. CDR1 is SGDLS and CDR2 is YYNGEE in the germline V gene. Unmatched junction bases numbered 7, after V lost 4 bases and J lost 5 bases. The CDR3, as DNA: TGTGCCAGCAGCTCGGGACTAGCGGGGGTAATGGAGACCCAGTACTTC. As protein: CASSSGLAGVMETQYF.